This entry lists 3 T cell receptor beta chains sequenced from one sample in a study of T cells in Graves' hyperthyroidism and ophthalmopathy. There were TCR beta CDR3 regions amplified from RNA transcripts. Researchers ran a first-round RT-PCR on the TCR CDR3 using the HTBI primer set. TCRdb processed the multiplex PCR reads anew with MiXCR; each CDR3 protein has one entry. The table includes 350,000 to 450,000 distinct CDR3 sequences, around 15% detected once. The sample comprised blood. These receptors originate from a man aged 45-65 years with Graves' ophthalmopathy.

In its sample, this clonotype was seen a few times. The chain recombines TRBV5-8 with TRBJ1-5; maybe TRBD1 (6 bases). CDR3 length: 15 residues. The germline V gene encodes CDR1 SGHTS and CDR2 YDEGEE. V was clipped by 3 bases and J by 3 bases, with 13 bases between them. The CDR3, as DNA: TGTGCCAGCAGCTCAGGAACAGGGATCAATCAGCCCCAGCATTTT. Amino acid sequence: CASSSGTGINQPQHF.

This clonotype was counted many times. DNA of the CDR3: TGTGCCAGCAAGGTTGGACAGGACCATGGCTACACCTTC. This encodes CASKVGQDHGYTF. The chain uses TRBV2 and TRBJ1-2; 7 nucleotides match TRBD1. Germline CDR1 is SNHLY and CDR2 is FYNNEI. The J segment lost 6 bases and the V segment lost 7 bases, leaving 8 bases of the junction unmatched. The CDR3 contains 13 residues.

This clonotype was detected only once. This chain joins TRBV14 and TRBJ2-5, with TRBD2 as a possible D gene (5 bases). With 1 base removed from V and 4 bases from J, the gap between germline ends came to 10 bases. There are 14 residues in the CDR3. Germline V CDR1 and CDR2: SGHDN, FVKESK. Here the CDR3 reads CASSQASIRETQYF. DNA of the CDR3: TGTGCCAGCAGCCAAGCTAGCATCCGAGAGACCCAGTACTTC.